The subject of this entry is one T cell receptor beta chain. What it recognizes is unknown. Data came from immunoSEQ multiplex PCR; TCRdb stores just in-frame clones and leaves some out. The table includes over 110,000 clones, about 87% detected once. The sample is drawn from a study of cytomegalovirus exposure and HLA in healthy donors. Study-wide results and limits: Most TCRs appeared rarely, but some public TCRs recurred in many donors. It was found in a later analysis that first-cohort TCR clusters tended to co-occur in the 90 to 150 validation repertoires. Accounts indicate the classifier identified cytomegalovirus status with strong specificity and sensitivity.

The origin of this receptor is a young man in good health and CMV-seropositive. The sample comprised PBMCs.

CDR3 DNA: TGTGCCACCAGCGGACAGGGGAATGAGCAGTTCTTC. It is translated as CATSGQGNEQFF. The rearrangement uses TRBV15 and TRBJ2-1; TRBD1 matches at 9 bases. There are 12 residues in the CDR3. V lost 5 bases to trimming and J lost 7 bases; unmatched junction nucleotides: 0. Per germline, CDR1 LNHNV and CDR2 YYDKDF (reference sequence).